This T cell receptor (beta chain) emerged from a study of T cells in Graves' hyperthyroidism and ophthalmopathy. The study's findings and limits: Ophthalmopathy, as predicted by the model, came a median roughly 6.8 months after the prediction.

RNA transcripts gave rise to amplified TCR beta CDR3 regions. First-round RT-PCR targeting the TCR CDR3 was performed with the HTBI primer set. Via MiXCR, TCRdb re-called the multiplex PCR reads, giving one row per CDR3 protein. This table holds 500,000 to 800,000 distinct CDR3 sequences, approximately 14% found once. A note on this clonotype: Antigen specificity is unknown.

Trimming at V came to 5 bases and at J to 2 bases, leaving 15 bases not matched to a gene. From germline, CDR1 is MDHEN and CDR2 SYDVKM. The CDR3 totals 19 residues. The source is a woman in her 50s with Graves' ophthalmopathy. The material sequenced was blood. This chain uses TRBV28 with TRBJ2-1; 10 bases are a match to TRBD1. The CDR3, as DNA: TGTGCCAGCAGTGCCTGGACAGGGGGGGTAGCGGCACCCTACAATGAGCAGTTCTTC. Protein: CASSAWTGGVAAPYNEQFF. Looking up the rest from reference TRBV28 and TRBJ2-1 gives the full variable domain: DVKVTQSSRYLVKRTGEKVFLECVQDMDHENMFWYRQDPGLGLRLIYFSYDVKMKEKGDIPEGYSVSREKKERFSLILESASTNQTSMYLCASSAWTGGVAAPYNEQFFGPGTRLTVL.